What follows are 19 T cell receptor beta chains derived from one specimen sequenced in a study of T-cell memory formation after mild COVID-19. TCRdb recomputed calls from the 5' RACE reads with MiXCR, one row per CDR3 protein. The table lists about 290,000 distinct CDR3 sequences, less than 20% of them singletons. Sequencing used PBMCs or a T cell subset sorted from them (not recorded which). The receptors come from a young man who had mild COVID-19 (a few samples of this study predate the infection). Cell type and time point are not known.

This clonotype was seen repeatedly, ten times or more. The chain is built from TRBV20-1 and TRBJ2-1; 9 bases map to TRBD2. V was clipped by 2 bases and J by 10 bases; unmatched bases: 18. Per the germline V gene, CDR1 is DFQATT and CDR2 is SNEGSKA (reference sequence). The length of the CDR3 is 17 residues. The CDR3 coding sequence is TGCAGTGCTAGAACTGGGGCACCTAGCGGGGATGGAACGGAGCAGTTCTTC. It is translated as CSARTGAPSGDGTEQFF.

The rearrangement uses TRBV14 and TRBJ2-5; tentative D call: TRBD2 (7 bases). The V end was cut by 6 bases, the J end by 1 base, with 12 bases between. There are 14 residues in the CDR3. Germline V gene data show CDR1 as SGHDN and CDR2 as FVKESK. DNA for the CDR3: TGTGCCAGCAGAAAGGGGGGGGTCCAAGAGACCCAGTACTTC. Protein sequence: CASRKGGVQETQYF.

This clonotype turned up a few times. The V and J genes are TRBV19 and TRBJ2-2; unclear D gene. V shed 6 bases and J shed 4 bases, with 15 bases lying between them. The CDR3 runs 15 residues. Per germline, CDR1 LNHDA and CDR2 SQIVND (reference sequence). In nucleotides, the CDR3 is TGTGCCAGTAGATATAGGTTGGCGAGCACCGGGGAGCTGTTTTTT. Its protein is CASRYRLASTGELFF.

This clonotype was recorded many times. The CDR3 protein is CASSQDNDPRGQETQYF. In DNA, the CDR3 is TGTGCCAGCAGCCAAGATAATGATCCTAGGGGACAAGAGACCCAGTACTTC. This chain uses TRBV4-2 with TRBJ2-5, with D possibly matching TRBD1 (5 bases). The CDR3 is 17 residues long. The V gene's germline CDR1 is LGHNA and CDR2 YNFKEQ. V was shortened by 0 bases and J by 2 bases, with 16 bases between the two germline ends.

The sample holds a few counts of this clonotype. The chain has TRBV13 and TRBJ2-7; D call uncertain. The V gene lost 2 bases and the J gene lost 3 bases, with 8 bases spanning the gap. The CDR3 sequence is 13 residues long. Germline V lookup: CDR1 PRHDT, CDR2 FYEKMQ (reference sequence). Here the CDR3 reads CASSLQGVYEQYF. CDR3 DNA sequence: TGTGCCAGCAGCTTACAAGGTGTCTACGAGCAGTACTTC.

This clonotype was observed many times. The CDR3 coding sequence is TGTGCCACCAGTGGTAGCGGGGAACAGCCCCAGCATTTT. Its protein product is CATSGSGEQPQHF. The chain couples TRBV24-1 to TRBJ1-5; D is uncertain. The V and J ends lost 5 bases and 7 bases respectively, with 11 bases between them. Per the germline V gene, CDR1 is KGHDR and CDR2 is SFDVKD. The CDR3 is 13 amino acids.

V usage is TRBV6-5 and J usage is TRBJ2-7; 8 nucleotides line up with TRBD2. V shed 7 bases, J shed 4 bases, and the junction held 6 bases outside the gene matches. Germline assignment: CDR1 MNHEY and CDR2 SVGAGI. The CDR3 length is 13 residues. CDR3 sequence (DNA): TGTGCCAGCAACCCCGGGGGGGCGTACGAGCAGTACTTC. It yields the protein CASNPGGAYEQYF.

CDR3 protein: CASSPDQAKNIQYF. DNA for the CDR3: TGTGCCAGCTCACCAGACCAAGCCAAAAACATTCAGTACTTC. The chain is built from TRBV18 and TRBJ2-4, with D hard to call. The V and J ends lost 2 bases and 0 bases respectively, with 5 bases between them. CDR3 size: 14 residues. Looked up from germline, CDR1 is KGHSH and CDR2 is LQKENI.

This clonotype was counted a few times. This chain links TRBV5-1 with TRBJ1-1; maybe TRBD1 (6 bases). Germline V gene data show CDR1 as SGHRS and CDR2 as YFSETQ. V dropped 0 bases and J dropped 1 base, with 10 bases sitting between them. The CDR3 consists of 15 residues. CDR3 region: CASSLASGANTEAFF. The DNA for the CDR3 is TGCGCCAGCAGCTTGGCTTCGGGGGCGAACACTGAAGCTTTCTTT.

The gene calls are TRBV2 and TRBJ2-7, with TRBD1 identical over 10 bases. With V trimmed by 6 bases and J by 2 bases, 4 bases remained unmatched. CDR1 is SNHLY and CDR2 is FYNNEI in the germline V gene. The CDR3 spans 14 residues. The CDR3 sequence is CASRAGTGAYEQYF. DNA for the CDR3: TGTGCCAGCAGGGCCGGGACAGGGGCCTACGAGCAGTACTTC.

The rearrangement links TRBV6-6 to TRBJ2-3; D is ambiguous. Germline V CDR1 and CDR2: MNHNY, SVGAGI (reference sequence). The CDR3 spans 13 residues. V was clipped by 2 bases and J by 1 base, with 4 bases between them. DNA for the CDR3: TGTGCCAGCAGTTACATACGCACAGATACGCAGTATTTT. Translation: CASSYIRTDTQYF.

There are a few counts of this clonotype. This chain uses TRBV5-1 with TRBJ2-2; D might be TRBD2 (6 bases). The V gene lost 6 bases and the J gene lost 0 bases, with 9 bases spanning the gap. Germline loops: CDR1 SGHRS, CDR2 YFSETQ. The CDR3 is made up of 14 amino acids. CDR3 loop: CASIGEANTGELFF. DNA of the CDR3: TGCGCCAGCATCGGGGAGGCGAACACCGGGGAGCTGTTTTTT.

There are a few counts of this clonotype. The rearrangement joins TRBV4-1 to TRBJ1-5, with D unclear. V lost 1 base and J lost 6, with 13 bases in between. Germline V gene data show CDR1 as MGHRA and CDR2 as YSYEKL. CDR3 length: 15 amino acids. The chain's CDR3 is CASSQVWGGGQPQHF. The CDR3, as DNA: TGCGCCAGCAGCCAAGTCTGGGGTGGAGGTCAGCCCCAGCATTTT.

The rearrangement links TRBV7-2 to TRBJ1-1; 7 bases are a match to TRBD1. The V segment lost 2 bases and the J segment 6 bases; nucleotides outside the gene matches: 6. Germline CDR1 and CDR2: SGHTA and FQGNSA. The CDR3 contains 14 residues. Written as DNA, the CDR3 is TGTGCCAGCAGCTTAAGTGTGGGACAGCCTGAAGCTTTCTTT. Protein: CASSLSVGQPEAFF.

The chain recombines TRBV20-1 with TRBJ1-1; D is perhaps TRBD1 (6 bases). Deletions cut 4 bases from V and 2 bases from J, with 17 bases between. Germline V gives CDR1 DFQATT, CDR2 SNEGSKA (reference sequence). The CDR3 runs to 15 residues. CDR3 nucleotide sequence: TGCAGTGCTACCTTTTCGGTACAGGGAAACACTGAAGCTTTCTTT. As protein: CSATFSVQGNTEAFF.

A few counts support this clonotype. The V call is TRBV4-3, the J call TRBJ2-1; D uncertain. Per germline, CDR1 LGHNA and CDR2 YSLEER. V was trimmed by 1 base and J by 5 bases, leaving 21 bases between them. The CDR3 runs 18 residues. The CDR3 reads CASSQAPRGRSLDNEQFF. The CDR3 DNA is TGCGCCAGCAGCCAAGCCCCGCGCGGTAGGAGTCTCGACAATGAGCAGTTCTTC.

This clonotype was counted many times. The chain carries TRBV7-9 and TRBJ2-2, with 7 bases lining up with TRBD1. The CDR3 runs 15 residues. The V segment lost 4 bases and the J segment 0 bases; nucleotides outside the gene matches: 2. CDR1 is SEHNR and CDR2 is FQNEAQ in the germline V gene (reference sequence). The CDR3 here is CASSSGQANTGELFF. CDR3 nucleotides: TGTGCCAGCAGCTCCGGACAGGCGAACACCGGGGAGCTGTTTTTT.

The CDR3 reads CASNYVKRGAATGELFF. The CDR3 DNA reads TGTGCCAGCAATTACGTAAAGCGGGGGGCGGCCACCGGGGAGCTGTTTTTT. The chain employs TRBV28 and TRBJ2-2, with TRBD2 matching over 9 bases. Germline V gene lookup returns CDR1 MDHEN and CDR2 SYDVKM. Trimming took 7 bases from V and 4 from J; bases not matched to a gene: 13. This CDR3 has 17 residues.

This clonotype was counted at least ten times. This chain joins TRBV2 and TRBJ2-3; tentatively, D is TRBD2 (5 bases). V lost 3 bases to trimming and J lost 0 bases, with 7 bases between them. The CDR3 sequence is 14 residues long. CDR1 SNHLY and CDR2 FYNNEI come from the germline V gene. The CDR3 spells CASSEGGSTDTQYF. The CDR3 region has the DNA TGTGCCAGCAGTGAGGGCGGGAGCACAGATACGCAGTATTTT.